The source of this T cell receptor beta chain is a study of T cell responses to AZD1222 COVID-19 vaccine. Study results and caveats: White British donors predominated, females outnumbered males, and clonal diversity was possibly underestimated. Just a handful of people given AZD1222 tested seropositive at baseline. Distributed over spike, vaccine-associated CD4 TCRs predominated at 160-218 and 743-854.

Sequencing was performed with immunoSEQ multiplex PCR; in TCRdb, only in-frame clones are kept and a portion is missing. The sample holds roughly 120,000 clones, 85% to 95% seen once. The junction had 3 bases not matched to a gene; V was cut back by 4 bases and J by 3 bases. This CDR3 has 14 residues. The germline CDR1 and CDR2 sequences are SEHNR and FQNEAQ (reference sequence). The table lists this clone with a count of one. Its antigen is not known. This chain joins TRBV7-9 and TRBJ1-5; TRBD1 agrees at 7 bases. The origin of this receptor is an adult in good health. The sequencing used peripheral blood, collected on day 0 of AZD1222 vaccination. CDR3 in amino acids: CASSSTGNNQPQHF. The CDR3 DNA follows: TGTGCCAGCAGCTCGACAGGGAACAATCAGCCCCAGCATTTT.